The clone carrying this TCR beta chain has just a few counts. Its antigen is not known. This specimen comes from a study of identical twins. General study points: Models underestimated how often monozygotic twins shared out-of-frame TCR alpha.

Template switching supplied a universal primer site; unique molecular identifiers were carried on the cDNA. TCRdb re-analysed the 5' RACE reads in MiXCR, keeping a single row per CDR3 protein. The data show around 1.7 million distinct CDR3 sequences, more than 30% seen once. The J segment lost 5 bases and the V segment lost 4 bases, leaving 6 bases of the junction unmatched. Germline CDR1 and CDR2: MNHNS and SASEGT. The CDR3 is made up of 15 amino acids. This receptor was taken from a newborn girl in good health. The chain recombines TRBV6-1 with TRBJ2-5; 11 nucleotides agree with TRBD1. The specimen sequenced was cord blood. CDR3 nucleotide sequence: TGTGCCAGCAGTGGGACAGGGGGCGTCGTGGAGACCCAGTACTTC. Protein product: CASSGTGGVVETQYF.